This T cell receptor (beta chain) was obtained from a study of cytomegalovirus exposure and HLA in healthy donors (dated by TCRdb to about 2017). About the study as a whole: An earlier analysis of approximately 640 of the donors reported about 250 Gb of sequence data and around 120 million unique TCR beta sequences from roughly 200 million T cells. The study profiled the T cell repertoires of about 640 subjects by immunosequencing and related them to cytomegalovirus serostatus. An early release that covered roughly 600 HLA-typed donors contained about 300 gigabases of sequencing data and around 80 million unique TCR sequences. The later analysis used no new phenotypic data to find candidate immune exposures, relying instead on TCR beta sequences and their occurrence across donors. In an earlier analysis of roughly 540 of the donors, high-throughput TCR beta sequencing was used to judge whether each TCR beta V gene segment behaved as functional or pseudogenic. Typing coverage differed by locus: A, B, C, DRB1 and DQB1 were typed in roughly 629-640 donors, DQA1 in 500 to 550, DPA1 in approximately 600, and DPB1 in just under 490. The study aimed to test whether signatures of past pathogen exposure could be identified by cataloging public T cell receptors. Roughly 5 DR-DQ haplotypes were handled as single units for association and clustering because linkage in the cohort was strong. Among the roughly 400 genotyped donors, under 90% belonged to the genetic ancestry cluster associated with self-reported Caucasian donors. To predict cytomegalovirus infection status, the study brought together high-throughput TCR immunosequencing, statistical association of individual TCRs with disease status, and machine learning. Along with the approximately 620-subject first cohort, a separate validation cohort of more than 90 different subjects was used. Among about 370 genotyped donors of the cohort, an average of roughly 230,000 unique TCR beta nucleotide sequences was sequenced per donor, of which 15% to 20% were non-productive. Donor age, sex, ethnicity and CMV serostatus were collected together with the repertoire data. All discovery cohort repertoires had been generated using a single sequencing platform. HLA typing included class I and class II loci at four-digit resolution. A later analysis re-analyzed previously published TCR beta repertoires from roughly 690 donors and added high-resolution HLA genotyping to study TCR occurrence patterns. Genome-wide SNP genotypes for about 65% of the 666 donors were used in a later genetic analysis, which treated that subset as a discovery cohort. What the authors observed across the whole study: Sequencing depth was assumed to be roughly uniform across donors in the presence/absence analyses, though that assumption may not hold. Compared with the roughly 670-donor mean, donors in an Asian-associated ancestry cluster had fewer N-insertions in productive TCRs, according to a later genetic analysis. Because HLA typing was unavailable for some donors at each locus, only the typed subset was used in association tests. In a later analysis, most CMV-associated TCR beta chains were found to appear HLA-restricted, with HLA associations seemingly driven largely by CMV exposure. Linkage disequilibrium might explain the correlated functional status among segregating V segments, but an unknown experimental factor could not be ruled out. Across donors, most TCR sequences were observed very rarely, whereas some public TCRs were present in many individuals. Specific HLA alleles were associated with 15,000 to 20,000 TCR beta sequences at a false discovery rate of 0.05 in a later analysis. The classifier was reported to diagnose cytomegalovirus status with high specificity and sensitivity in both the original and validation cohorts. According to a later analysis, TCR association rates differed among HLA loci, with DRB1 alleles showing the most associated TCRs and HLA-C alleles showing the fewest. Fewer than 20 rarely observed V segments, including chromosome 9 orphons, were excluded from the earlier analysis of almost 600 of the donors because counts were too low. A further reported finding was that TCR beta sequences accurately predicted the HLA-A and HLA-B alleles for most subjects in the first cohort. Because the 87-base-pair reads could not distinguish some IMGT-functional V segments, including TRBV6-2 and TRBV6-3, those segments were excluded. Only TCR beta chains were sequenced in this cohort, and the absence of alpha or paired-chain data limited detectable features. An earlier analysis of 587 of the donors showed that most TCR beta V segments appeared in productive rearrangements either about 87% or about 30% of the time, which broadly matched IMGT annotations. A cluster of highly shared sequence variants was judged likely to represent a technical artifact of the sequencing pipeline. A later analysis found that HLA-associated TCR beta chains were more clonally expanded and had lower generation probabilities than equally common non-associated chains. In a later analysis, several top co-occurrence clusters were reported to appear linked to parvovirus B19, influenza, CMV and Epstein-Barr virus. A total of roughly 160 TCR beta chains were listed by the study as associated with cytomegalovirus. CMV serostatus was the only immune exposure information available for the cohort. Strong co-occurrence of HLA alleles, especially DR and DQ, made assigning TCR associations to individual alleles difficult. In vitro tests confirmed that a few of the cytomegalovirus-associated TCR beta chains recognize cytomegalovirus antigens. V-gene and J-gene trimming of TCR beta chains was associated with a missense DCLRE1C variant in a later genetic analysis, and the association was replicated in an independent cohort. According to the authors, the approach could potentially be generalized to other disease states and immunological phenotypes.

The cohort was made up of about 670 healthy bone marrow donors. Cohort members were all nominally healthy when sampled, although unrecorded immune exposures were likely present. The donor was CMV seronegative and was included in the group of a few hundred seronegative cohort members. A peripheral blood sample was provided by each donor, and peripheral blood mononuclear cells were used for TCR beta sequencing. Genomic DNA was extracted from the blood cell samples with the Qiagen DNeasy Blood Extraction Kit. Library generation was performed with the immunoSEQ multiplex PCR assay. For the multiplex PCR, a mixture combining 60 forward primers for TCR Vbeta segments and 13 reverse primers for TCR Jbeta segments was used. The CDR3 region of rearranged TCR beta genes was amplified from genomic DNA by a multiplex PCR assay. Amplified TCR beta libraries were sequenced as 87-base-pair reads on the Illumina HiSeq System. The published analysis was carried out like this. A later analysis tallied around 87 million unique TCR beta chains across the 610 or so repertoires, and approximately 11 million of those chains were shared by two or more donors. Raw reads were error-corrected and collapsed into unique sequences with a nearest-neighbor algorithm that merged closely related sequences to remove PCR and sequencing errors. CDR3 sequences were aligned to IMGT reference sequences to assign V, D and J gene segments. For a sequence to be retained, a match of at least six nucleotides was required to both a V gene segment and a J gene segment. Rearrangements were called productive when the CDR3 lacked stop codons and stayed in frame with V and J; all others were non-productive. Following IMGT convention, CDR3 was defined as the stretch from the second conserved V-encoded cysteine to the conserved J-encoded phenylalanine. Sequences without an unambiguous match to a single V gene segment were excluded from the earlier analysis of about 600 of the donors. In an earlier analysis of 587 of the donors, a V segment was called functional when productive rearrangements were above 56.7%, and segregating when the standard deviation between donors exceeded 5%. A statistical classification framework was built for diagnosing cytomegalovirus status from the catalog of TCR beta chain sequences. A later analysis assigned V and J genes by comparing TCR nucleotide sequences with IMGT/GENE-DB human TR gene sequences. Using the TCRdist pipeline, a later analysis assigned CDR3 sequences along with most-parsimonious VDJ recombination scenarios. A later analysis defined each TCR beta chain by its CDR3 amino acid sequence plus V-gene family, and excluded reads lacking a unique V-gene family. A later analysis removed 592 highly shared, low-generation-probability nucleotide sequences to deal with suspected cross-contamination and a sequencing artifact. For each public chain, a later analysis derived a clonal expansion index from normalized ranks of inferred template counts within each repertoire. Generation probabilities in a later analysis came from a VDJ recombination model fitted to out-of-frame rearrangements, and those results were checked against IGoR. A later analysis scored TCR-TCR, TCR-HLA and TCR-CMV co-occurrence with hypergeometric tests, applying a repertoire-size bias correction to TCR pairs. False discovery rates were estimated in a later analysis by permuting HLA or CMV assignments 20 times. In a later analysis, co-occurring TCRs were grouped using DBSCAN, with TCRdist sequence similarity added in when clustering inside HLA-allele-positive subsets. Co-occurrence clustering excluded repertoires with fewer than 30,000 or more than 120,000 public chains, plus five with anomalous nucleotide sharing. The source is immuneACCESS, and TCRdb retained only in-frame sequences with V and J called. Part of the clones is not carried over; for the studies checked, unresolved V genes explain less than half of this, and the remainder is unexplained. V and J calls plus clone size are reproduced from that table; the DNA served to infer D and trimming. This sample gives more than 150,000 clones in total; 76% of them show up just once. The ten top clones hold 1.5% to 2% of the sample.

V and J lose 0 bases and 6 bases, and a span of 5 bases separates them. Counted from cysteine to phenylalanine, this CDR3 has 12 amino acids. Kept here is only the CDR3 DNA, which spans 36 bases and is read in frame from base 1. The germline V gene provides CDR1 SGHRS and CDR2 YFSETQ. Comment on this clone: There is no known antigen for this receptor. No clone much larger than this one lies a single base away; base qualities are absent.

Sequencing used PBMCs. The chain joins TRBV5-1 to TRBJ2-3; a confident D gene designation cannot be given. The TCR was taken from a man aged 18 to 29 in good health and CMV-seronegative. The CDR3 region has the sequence CASSLDSDTQYF. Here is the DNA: TGCGCCAGCAGCTTGGACTCGGATACGCAGTATTTT.